Listed below are T cell receptor beta chains from one sample, sequenced in a study of beta chain features in type 1 diabetes. Measured with immunoSEQ multiplex PCR; TCRdb has only the in-frame clones, and not every one. The profile shows some 250,000 clones, 11% to 15% of them singletons. Sequenced: naive CD4+ T cells from blood. These receptors originate from a man aged 25 to 45 with type 1 diabetes. The CDR3 runs from the conserved cysteine through the conserved F or W. Fields, in order: clone size, J gene, D gene, V gene, CDR3 protein, CDR3 DNA. D genes are given only for firm matches. Not all rows give a size; the values are once, few, many and, for expanded clones, a class.

size: -
J: TRBJ2-3
D: TRBD2
V: TRBV11-3
CDR3: CASSRGLAGSTDTQYF
DNA: TGTGCCAGCAGCCGAGGACTAGCGGGGAGCACAGATACGCAGTATTTT

size: few
J: TRBJ2-3
D: TRBD2
V: TRBV15
CDR3: CATSRDGGAPDTQYF
DNA: TGTGCCACCAGCAGAGACGGGGGGGCCCCAGATACGCAGTATTTT

size: few
J: TRBJ2-5
D: -
V: TRBV6-5
CDR3: CASRLRGLGQETQYF
DNA: TGTGCCAGCAGGTTACGGGGGTTGGGGCAAGAGACCCAGTACTTC

size: few
J: TRBJ2-5
D: -
V: TRBV4-1
CDR3: CASSQVYLQQETQYF
DNA: TGCGCCAGCAGCCAAGTCTATCTGCAACAAGAGACCCAGTACTTC

size: -
J: TRBJ2-5
D: -
V: TRBV15
CDR3: CATSRDRGQETQYF
DNA: TGTGCCACCAGCAGAGATCGGGGTCAAGAGACCCAGTACTTC

size: few
J: TRBJ2-7
D: -
V: TRBV5-1
CDR3: CASSGATPYEQYF
DNA: TGCGCCAGCAGCGGGGCAACCCCCTACGAGCAGTACTTC

size: few
J: TRBJ2-2
D: TRBD1
V: TRBV29-1
CDR3: CSVYRDRGTGELFF
DNA: TGCAGCGTTTACCGGGACAGGGGAACCGGGGAGCTGTTTTTT

size: few
J: TRBJ2-7
D: TRBD2
V: TRBV7-9
CDR3: CASSLYSGSSYEQYF
DNA: TGTGCCAGCAGCTTATACAGCGGGAGTTCCTACGAGCAGTACTTC

size: -
J: TRBJ1-5
D: TRBD1
V: TRBV25-1
CDR3: CASSGGTEPQHF
DNA: TGTGCCAGCAGTGGCGGGACAGAACCCCAGCATTTT

size: few
J: TRBJ2-7
D: -
V: TRBV5-1
CDR3: CASSLDGEDYEQYF
DNA: TGCGCCAGCAGCTTAGACGGAGAAGACTACGAGCAGTACTTC

size: few
J: TRBJ1-2
D: -
V: TRBV7-9
CDR3: CASSPRGDYGYTF
DNA: TGTGCCAGCAGCCCCAGAGGCGACTATGGCTACACCTTC

size: -
J: TRBJ2-7
D: -
V: TRBV5-8
CDR3: CASSLVESSYEQYF
DNA: TGTGCCAGCAGCTTGGTTGAGAGCTCCTACGAGCAGTACTTC

size: -
J: TRBJ1-1
D: -
V: TRBV5-1
CDR3: CASSLGAGQNTEAFF
DNA: TGCGCCAGCAGCTTGGGGGCCGGACAGAACACTGAAGCTTTCTTT

size: -
J: TRBJ1-1
D: -
V: TRBV9
CDR3: CASSVGGSGVGTEAFF
DNA: TGTGCCAGCAGCGTAGGGGGCTCAGGGGTGGGCACTGAAGCTTTCTTT

size: -
J: TRBJ1-1
D: -
V: TRBV5-1
CDR3: CASPYGTEAFF
DNA: TGCGCCAGCCCCTATGGCACTGAAGCTTTCTTT

size: few
J: TRBJ1-5
D: TRBD1
V: TRBV5-6
CDR3: CASSSRGQPQHF
DNA: TGTGCCAGCAGCTCCAGGGGGCAGCCCCAGCATTTT

size: -
J: TRBJ1-5
D: TRBD1
V: TRBV7-9
CDR3: CASSQQGGNQPQHF
DNA: TGTGCCAGCAGTCAACAGGGGGGCAATCAGCCCCAGCATTTT

size: -
J: TRBJ1-2
D: -
V: TRBV30
CDR3: CAWTSGRGVRDYGYTF
DNA: TGTGCCTGGACCTCGGGGAGGGGTGTCCGGGACTATGGCTACACCTTC

size: -
J: TRBJ2-3
D: -
V: TRBV2
CDR3: CASSEGLGGDTQYF
DNA: TGTGCCAGCAGTGAGGGCCTGGGGGGAGATACGCAGTATTTT

size: few
J: TRBJ1-4
D: TRBD1
V: TRBV30
CDR3: CALGGTGGEKLFF
DNA: TGTGCCCTGGGCGGGACAGGAGGTGAAAAACTGTTTTTT

size: -
J: TRBJ2-7
D: TRBD1
V: TRBV5-4
CDR3: CASSLGPGQFSYEQYF
DNA: TGTGCCAGCAGCTTGGGTCCGGGACAGTTCTCCTACGAGCAGTACTTC

size: -
J: TRBJ2-7
D: TRBD1
V: TRBV30
CDR3: CASSGQANSYEQYF
DNA: TGTGCCTCCTCAGGACAGGCCAACTCCTACGAGCAGTACTTC